Below, 26 T cell receptor beta chains from the same sample are listed, as sequenced in a study of T-cell reconstitution after alpha-beta-depleted transplantation in children. Preparation of the TCRbeta library involved a method that used unique molecular identifiers. TCRdb re-called the PCR reads with MiXCR, one entry per CDR3 protein. The table includes about 500,000 distinct CDR3 sequences, approximately 29% detected once. The sequencing used PBMCs from the stem cell graft donor, collected from the stem cell graft. The receptors were gathered from a human donor who donated a stem cell graft to a child with aplastic anemia.

This clonotype was seen a handful of times. V is TRBV11-3 and J is TRBJ2-1; 8 bases map to TRBD2. The CDR3 length is 16 residues. Germline loops: CDR1 SGHNT, CDR2 YENEEA. V lost 4 bases, J lost 6 bases, and 11 bases stayed unmatched. Written as DNA, the CDR3 is TGTGCCAGCAGCTCACTTCTACTAGCGGTCCCCAATGAGCAGTTCTTC. As protein: CASSSLLLAVPNEQFF.

The rearrangement links TRBV5-5 to TRBJ2-3; unclear D gene. Germline CDR1 and CDR2: SGHKS and YYEKEE (reference sequence). The CDR3 consists of 18 residues. V shed 3 bases and J shed 0 bases, with 20 bases lying between them. The CDR3 spells CASSWTQSGPGSTDTQYF. The CDR3 coding sequence is TGTGCCAGCAGCTGGACCCAGTCCGGGCCGGGTAGCACAGATACGCAGTATTTT.

The rearrangement joins TRBV18 to TRBJ2-7; TRBD2 aligns across 10 bases. CDR1 KGHSH and CDR2 LQKENI come from the germline V gene. The CDR3 runs to 14 residues. The ends lost 6 bases at V and 5 bases at J; junction bases unmatched: 7. The CDR3 region has the DNA TGTGCCAGCTCCCGACTAGCGGGCCTCAACGAGCAGTACTTC. This translates into CASSRLAGLNEQYF.

The chain recombines TRBV4-2 with TRBJ2-7; 9 bases are a match to TRBD1. With 4 bases clipped from V and 4 bases from J, the junction kept 11 bases outside the gene matches. Germline CDR1 and CDR2: LGHNA and YNFKEQ. This CDR3 is built from 16 residues. The CDR3 sequence: CASSRLAGTGLYEQYF. As DNA, the CDR3 is TGTGCCAGCAGCCGTCTCGCCGGGACAGGGTTGTACGAGCAGTACTTC.

The chain joins TRBV7-2 to TRBJ2-7; D ambiguous. Trimming pared 3 bases from V and 0 bases from J, leaving 12 bases between. The CDR3 extends over 15 amino acids. Germline CDR1 and CDR2: SGHTA and FQGNSA. CDR3 in DNA: TGTGCCAGCAGCTTCGGGCGAGGAACCTCCTACGAGCAGTACTTC. Protein product: CASSFGRGTSYEQYF.

The chain joins TRBV5-4 to TRBJ1-1; D not resolved. The germline V gene encodes CDR1 SGHNT and CDR2 YYREEE (reference sequence). V dropped 2 bases and J dropped 4 bases, with 12 bases sitting between them. This CDR3 is built from 14 residues. The CDR3 spells CASSLAPPATEAFF. In DNA, the CDR3 is TGTGCCAGCAGCTTAGCCCCTCCAGCCACTGAAGCTTTCTTT.

V usage is TRBV6-1 and J usage is TRBJ2-1; 8 positions agree with TRBD1. The CDR3 runs 15 residues. V shed 6 bases and J 0 bases; nucleotides not matched to a gene: 4. CDR1 and CDR2 from the germline V gene are MNHNS and SASEGT. CDR3 DNA: TGTGCCAGCAGCCGGACAGGGAGCTCCTACAATGAGCAGTTCTTC. It translates to CASSRTGSSYNEQFF.

Of note for this clonotype: The junction and the germline gene differ at one end; a read error may be behind it. V and J are TRBV12-3 or TRBV12-4 and TRBJ1-5, with D unresolved. The CDR3 sequence is 14 residues long. CDR3 sequence (DNA): TGTGCCAGCAGGAACGGGGTTAGCAATCAGCCCCGGCATTTT. Its translation: CASRNGVSNQPRHF.

The chain carries TRBV28 and TRBJ2-5; TRBD2 matches at 10 bases. The CDR3 is 16 amino acids. From germline, CDR1 is MDHEN and CDR2 SYDVKM. J gave up 3 bases and V 6 bases, and 10 bases lay outside the gene matches. The CDR3 is CASSLRAGGSEETQYF. The DNA of the CDR3 is TGTGCCAGCAGCCTCAGAGCGGGAGGGAGTGAAGAGACCCAGTACTTC.

The chain carries TRBV20-1 and TRBJ2-1; 9 bases are a match to TRBD2. Germline CDR1 is DFQATT and CDR2 is SNEGSKA (reference sequence). Trimming at V came to 2 bases and at J to 0 bases, leaving 5 bases not matched to a gene. The CDR3 runs 16 residues. The CDR3: CSARPRTSASYNEQFF. The CDR3 DNA is TGCAGTGCTAGACCGCGGACTAGCGCCTCCTACAATGAGCAGTTCTTC.

The V gene is TRBV27, the J gene TRBJ1-5; 10 bases line up with TRBD1. V shed 4 bases, J shed 7 bases, and the junction held 7 bases outside the gene matches. The CDR3 spans 15 residues. Germline V lookup: CDR1 MNHEY, CDR2 SMNVEV (reference sequence). This CDR3 is CASSSRDRGYQPQHF. The CDR3 coding sequence is TGTGCCAGCAGTTCCCGGGACAGGGGTTACCAGCCCCAGCATTTT.

V and J are TRBV6-5 and TRBJ2-3; D gene uncertain. Germline V CDR1 and CDR2: MNHEY, SVGAGI. Between the trimmed V and J ends, which lost 4 bases and 4 bases, there was a span of 15 bases. The CDR3 contains 15 residues. The CDR3 bases are TGTGCCAGCAGTTGGTCTTGGGCACGCTCAGATACGCAGTATTTT. Translation gives CASSWSWARSDTQYF.

This sequence joins TRBV5-1 and TRBJ2-1; D is unclear. Germline V gene lookup returns CDR1 SGHRS and CDR2 YFSETQ. V was cut by 0 bases and J by 8 bases, with 15 bases left in between. This CDR3 spans 15 amino acids. Written as DNA, the CDR3 is TGCGCCAGCAGCTTGGATCCCGCTAGTTACTATGAGCAGTTCTTC. This gives the protein CASSLDPASYYEQFF.

The chain combines TRBV29-1 with TRBJ1-3; D possibly corresponds to TRBD1 (5 bases). V shed 1 base and J shed 0 bases, with 13 bases lying between them. The CDR3 extends over 16 amino acids. Germline V gene sequence: CDR1 SQVTM, CDR2 ANQGSEA. CDR3: CSVEGAGGVSGNTIYF. For the CDR3, the DNA is TGCAGCGTTGAAGGGGCTGGAGGGGTCTCTGGAAACACCATATATTTT.

V is TRBV18 and J is TRBJ2-7; 12 bases map to TRBD2. The V segment lost 4 bases and the J segment 5 bases; nucleotides outside the gene matches: 6. CDR3 length equals 15 residues. The germline V gene has CDR1 KGHSH and CDR2 LQKENI. In nucleotides, the CDR3 is TGTGCCAGCTCACTCCCAGGACTAGCGGGAAACGAGCAGTACTTC. Encoded protein: CASSLPGLAGNEQYF.

This clonotype was counted between two and nine times. CDR3 coding DNA: TGTGCCAGTAGTATACGAGGACTAGCGAAAGAGACCCAGTACTTC. Its translation is CASSIRGLAKETQYF. The chain has TRBV19 and TRBJ2-5; 9 nucleotides line up with TRBD2. The CDR3 has 15 residues. Germline CDR1 and CDR2: LNHDA and SQIVND (reference sequence). Unmatched junction bases numbered 4, after V lost 2 bases and J lost 3 bases.

The chain recombines TRBV5-1 with TRBJ1-1; D unclear. Trimming removed 4 bases from V and 3 bases from J, with 7 bases in between. Germline V CDR1 and CDR2: SGHRS, YFSETQ. The CDR3 is 12 amino acids. The CDR3 bases are TGCGCCAGCAGCGTGTCCGACACTGAAGCTTTCTTT. Residues: CASSVSDTEAFF.

The sample holds many counts of this clonotype. This chain uses TRBV30 with TRBJ1-1, with D unresolved. The CDR3 has 15 residues. The germline V gene has CDR1 GTSNPN and CDR2 SVGIG (reference sequence). Trimming left V 0 bases short and J 0 bases short, with 11 bases between. CDR3 coding DNA: TGTGCCTGGAGTGTACTACGGACGGTGAACACTGAAGCTTTCTTT. Translation gives CAWSVLRTVNTEAFF.

This clonotype occurred a few times. The rearrangement uses TRBV29-1 and TRBJ2-1, with D perhaps being TRBD1 or TRBD2 (5 bases each). The V gene's germline CDR1 is SQVTM and CDR2 ANQGSEA. Trimming shortened V by 4 bases and J by 8 bases, and 18 bases separated the two germline ends. The CDR3 consists of 14 residues. DNA for the CDR3: TGCAGCGTTGGGGCAAGCGCTTTGGGGGATGAGCAGTTCTTC. Its translation is CSVGASALGDEQFF.

Ten or more counts support this clonotype. The rearrangement uses TRBV5-1 and TRBJ2-1; maybe TRBD1 (5 bases). The CDR3 has 15 residues. The germline CDR1 and CDR2 sequences are SGHRS and YFSETQ. Trimming shortened V by 1 base and J by 3 bases, and 11 bases separated the two germline ends. In DNA form, the CDR3 reads TGCGCCAGCAGCTTGAATCCAGGGTACTACAATGAGCAGTTCTTC. It translates to CASSLNPGYYNEQFF. Together with reference TRBV5-1 and TRBJ2-1, the CDR3 gives the full variable domain: KAGVTQTPRYLIKTRGQQVTLSCSPISGHRSVSWYQQTPGQGLQFLFEYFSETQRNKGNFPGRFSGRQFSNSRSEMNVSTLELGDSALYLCASSLNPGYYNEQFFGPGTRLTVL.

This chain joins TRBV12-3 or TRBV12-4 and TRBJ2-1; 10 nucleotides line up with TRBD2. The V segment lost 7 bases and the J segment 9 bases; nucleotides outside the gene matches: 12. CDR3 length: 15 residues. Here the CDR3 reads CASTPGLAGAIEQFF. The CDR3 bases are TGTGCCAGCACCCCTGGGCTAGCGGGAGCCATTGAGCAGTTCTTC.

The genes are TRBV12-3 or TRBV12-4 and TRBJ1-2; perhaps TRBD1 as D (6 bases). The CDR3 runs to 13 residues. The V gene lost 5 bases and the J gene lost 8 bases, with 15 bases spanning the gap. CDR3 DNA: TGTGCCAGCAGTCATCCAACAGGGTTCGGCTACACCTTC. It is translated as CASSHPTGFGYTF.

The chain joins TRBV18 to TRBJ1-2; the D is unclear. The CDR3 is made up of 14 amino acids. Deletions cut 2 bases from V and 6 bases from J, with 13 bases between. The germline V gene has CDR1 KGHSH and CDR2 LQKENI. CDR3 DNA: TGTGCCAGCTCACCATCCCGCGTCGGGGATGGCTACACCTTC. This translates into CASSPSRVGDGYTF.

This chain links TRBV7-2 with TRBJ2-5; 12 bases line up with TRBD1. The CDR3 has 16 residues. Losses at the gene ends were 5 bases for V and 4 bases for J; bases not matched to a gene: 8. The germline V gene has CDR1 SGHTA and CDR2 FQGNSA. The CDR3 loop is CASSAVGTGGLETQYF. The DNA of the CDR3 is TGTGCCAGCAGCGCCGTGGGGACAGGGGGCTTAGAGACCCAGTACTTC. Looking up the rest from reference TRBV7-2 and TRBJ2-5 gives the full variable domain: GAGVSQSPSNKVTEKGKDVELRCDPISGHTALYWYRQSLGQGLEFLIYFQGNSAPDKSGLPSDRFSAERTGGSVSTLTIQRTQQEDSAVYLCASSAVGTGGLETQYFGPGTRLLVL.

V and J are TRBV7-9 and TRBJ2-1; 9 positions match TRBD2. The V segment lost 4 bases and the J segment 4 bases; nucleotides outside the gene matches: 8. The CDR3 is 16 residues long. Germline V lookup: CDR1 SEHNR, CDR2 FQNEAQ (reference sequence). CDR3 nucleotides: TGTGCCAGCAGCTCCGTGACTAGCGGAACTTACAATGAGCAGTTCTTC. It specifies CASSSVTSGTYNEQFF. Drawing the rest from reference TRBV7-9 and TRBJ2-1, the complete variable domain is DTGVSQNPRHKITKRGQNVTFRCDPISEHNRLYWYRQTLGQGPEFLTYFQNEAQLEKSRLLSDRFSAERPKGSFSTLEIQRTEQGDSAMYLCASSSVTSGTYNEQFFGPGTRLTVL.

This chain joins TRBV27 and TRBJ1-2; D call uncertain. Per the germline V gene, CDR1 is MNHEY and CDR2 is SMNVEV (reference sequence). V was pared by 3 bases and J by 8 bases, with 10 bases between. The CDR3 sequence is 12 residues long. The DNA of the CDR3 is TGTGCCAGCAGTTTGAAAGGTGTAGGCTACACCTTC. This sequence encodes CASSLKGVGYTF.